Listed below are T cell receptor beta chains from one sample, sequenced in a study of shared clonotypes between healthy human individuals. Measured with immunoSEQ multiplex PCR; TCRdb has only the in-frame clones, and not every one. This sample yields roughly 700,000 clones, of which around two thirds are seen a single time; under 2% belongs to the top ten. The sequenced sample was memory CD4+ T cells sorted from blood. The receptor set was obtained from a woman in her 30s in good health. CDR3s include the opening cysteine and the closing phenylalanine or tryptophan. D genes are given only for firm matches. Rows may omit the clone size; those that give it use once, few, many or a size class.

TRBD2 | TRBJ2-5 | - | 14 | TRBV15 | CATSRDTGGETQYF | TGTGCCACCAGCAGAGATACGGGAGGCGAGACCCAGTACTTC
- | TRBJ1-5 | once | 14 | TRBV15 | CATSDGQNNQPQHF | TGTGCCACCAGCGACGGACAGAACAATCAGCCCCAGCATTTT
TRBD2 | TRBJ2-1 | - | 14 | TRBV7-3 | CASSLATSANEQFF | TGTGCCAGCAGCTTAGCCACTAGCGCTAATGAGCAGTTCTTC
- | TRBJ1-5 | - | 16 | TRBV5-8 | CASSPPSFRAEQPQHF | TGTGCCAGCAGCCCGCCCTCCTTTAGGGCTGAACAGCCCCAGCATTTT
- | TRBJ2-7 | - | 11 | TRBV30 | CAWSILDEQYF | TGTGCCTGGAGTATTCTAGACGAGCAGTACTTC
TRBD2 | TRBJ2-7 | - | 14 | TRBV30 | CAWVRWEGPYEQYF | TGTGCCTGGGTGAGGTGGGAGGGACCCTACGAGCAGTACTTC
TRBD1 | TRBJ2-5 | - | 15 | TRBV9 | CASSAARTGRETQYF | TGTGCCAGCAGCGCCGCGAGGACAGGGAGAGAGACCCAGTACTTC
TRBD2 | TRBJ2-3 | - | 14 | TRBV7-3 | CASSISGRGDTQYF | TGTGCCAGCAGCATTAGCGGGAGAGGGGATACGCAGTATTTT
- | TRBJ2-7 | - | 16 | TRBV5-1 | CASSLGGLARSYEQYF | TGCGCCAGCAGCTTGGGGGGGCTAGCGAGGTCCTACGAGCAGTACTTC
TRBD2 | TRBJ2-2 | few | 15 | TRBV27 | CASTGLAGGSGELFF | TGTGCCAGCACGGGACTAGCGGGAGGGAGCGGGGAGCTGTTTTTT
- | TRBJ1-1 | few | 11 | TRBV20-1 | CSTITEAEAFF | TGCAGTACCATCACGGAGGCTGAAGCTTTCTTT
- | TRBJ2-7 | few | 14 | TRBV5-4 | CASSEGGQIYEQYF | TGTGCCAGCAGCGAAGGAGGGCAGATCTACGAGCAGTACTTC
TRBD1 | TRBJ2-7 | - | 15 | TRBV14 | CASSLTGVRSYEQYF | TGTGCCAGCAGCCTGACAGGGGTTCGGTCCTACGAGCAGTACTTC
TRBD2 | TRBJ2-7 | - | 15 | TRBV4-1 | CASKLGPSGPYEQYF | TGCGCCAGCAAATTGGGGCCTAGCGGACCCTACGAGCAGTACTTC
TRBD2 | TRBJ2-2 | - | 15 | TRBV5-1 | CASRVGTTNTGELFF | TGCGCCAGCAGGGTTGGGACTACTAACACCGGGGAGCTGTTTTTT
- | TRBJ1-2 | - | 16 | TRBV19 | CASSFREGAVYYGYTF | TGTGCCAGTAGTTTTCGAGAGGGAGCAGTTTACTATGGCTACACCTTC
TRBD2 | TRBJ2-3 | - | 16 | TRBV7-3 | CASSPRFSGSADTQYF | TGTGCCAGCAGCCCCCGTTTTAGCGGGAGTGCTGATACGCAGTATTTT
- | TRBJ2-7 | - | 15 | TRBV7-9 | CASSLEQAYAYEQYF | TGTGCCAGCAGCTTAGAACAGGCCTACGCCTACGAGCAGTACTTC
- | TRBJ1-4 | - | 18 | TRBV28 | CASSLFGARGAGNEKLFF | TGTGCCAGCAGTTTATTCGGTGCCAGGGGAGCCGGAAATGAAAAACTGTTTTTT
- | TRBJ2-3 | - | 15 | TRBV4-2 | CASSQDRGRPDTQYF | TGTGCCAGCAGCCAAGATAGGGGACGACCAGATACGCAGTATTTT
- | TRBJ2-6 | once | 14 | TRBV30 | CAWRRNSGANVLTF | TGTGCCTGGAGAAGGAACTCTGGGGCCAACGTCCTGACTTTC
TRBD1 | TRBJ1-4 | few | 16 | TRBV28 | CASSTGAGTGNEKLFF | TGTGCCAGCAGTACTGGGGCCGGGACAGGGAATGAAAAACTGTTTTTT
TRBD1 | TRBJ1-5 | - | 14 | TRBV5-1 | CASSTGQGTGPQHF | TGCGCCAGCAGCACGGGACAGGGGACAGGGCCCCAGCATTTT
TRBD2 | TRBJ2-1 | - | 15 | TRBV7-9 | CASSLALAGDNEQFF | TGTGCCAGCAGCTTAGCGCTAGCGGGGGATAATGAGCAGTTCTTC
TRBD2 | TRBJ2-6 | - | 18 | TRBV5-1 | CASSLPLAGNSGANVLTF | TGCGCCAGCAGCTTACCCCTAGCGGGCAACTCTGGGGCCAACGTCCTGACTTTC
TRBD1 | TRBJ2-6 | - | 17 | TRBV12-5 | CAGGQGAFPSGANVLTF | TGTGCAGGGGGACAGGGGGCATTTCCTTCTGGGGCCAACGTCCTGACTTTC
TRBD2 | TRBJ2-1 | - | 16 | TRBV18 | CASSPPTSGSDNEQFF | TGTGCCAGCTCACCACCCACTAGCGGGAGCGACAATGAGCAGTTCTTC
- | TRBJ2-3 | - | 15 | TRBV14 | CASSQGPFPTDTQYF | TGTGCCAGCAGCCAAGGGCCCTTCCCCACAGATACGCAGTATTTT
- | TRBJ2-2 | - | 14 | TRBV7-9 | CASSLHENTGELFF | TGTGCCAGCAGCTTACATGAGAACACCGGGGAGCTGTTTTTT
- | TRBJ2-2 | - | 16 | TRBV5-1 | CASSLRGPDSTGELFF | TGCGCCAGCAGCTTGAGGGGACCGGATAGTACCGGGGAGCTGTTTTTT
- | TRBJ2-1 | few | 15 | TRBV5-1 | CASNPTPPEYNEQFF | TGCGCCAGCAACCCGACGCCTCCGGAGTACAATGAGCAGTTCTTC
TRBD2 | TRBJ2-2 | - | 15 | TRBV27 | CASRLSGARTGELFF | TGTGCCAGCAGACTTAGCGGGGCGAGGACCGGGGAGCTGTTTTTT
- | TRBJ2-7 | - | 15 | TRBV7-2 | CASSSYAGAAGEQYF | TGTGCCAGCAGCTCATATGCGGGGGCAGCTGGCGAGCAGTACTTC
- | TRBJ2-2 | - | 15 | TRBV18 | CASSPVLEAAGELFF | TGTGCCAGCTCACCGGTTCTAGAGGCAGCCGGGGAGCTGTTTTTT
- | TRBJ2-7 | - | 13 | TRBV7-8 | CASSLALNYEQYF | TGTGCCAGCAGCTTAGCGTTAAACTACGAGCAGTACTTC
TRBD2 | TRBJ2-7 | - | 15 | TRBV28 | CAGSPGGGSIYEQYF | TGTGCCGGCAGTCCCGGGGGGGGAAGCATCTACGAGCAGTACTTC
- | TRBJ2-7 | - | 14 | TRBV6-6 | CASSYWGSSNEQYF | TGTGCCAGCAGTTACTGGGGCAGTTCGAACGAGCAGTACTTC
TRBD1 | TRBJ2-7 | - | 16 | TRBV10-3 | CAISDPGQGQTYEQYF | TGTGCCATCAGTGACCCGGGACAGGGCCAAACCTACGAGCAGTACTTC
- | TRBJ1-2 | few | 14 | TRBV28 | CASSRGDGYYGYTF | TGTGCCAGCAGTAGGGGGGACGGATACTATGGCTACACCTTC
TRBD1 | TRBJ1-1 | - | 14 | TRBV10-3 | CATGSTGSGGEAFF | TGTGCCACGGGGTCGACAGGGTCCGGTGGTGAAGCTTTCTTT
TRBD1 | TRBJ2-3 | - | 18 | TRBV29-1 | CSVEKLFRDRGTTDTQYF | TGCAGCGTTGAGAAACTGTTTCGGGACAGGGGGACCACAGATACGCAGTATTTT
TRBD2 | TRBJ2-2 | few | 15 | TRBV11-2 | CASSLSSGSAGELFF | TGTGCCAGCAGCTTATCTAGCGGGAGTGCCGGGGAGCTGTTTTTT
TRBD2 | TRBJ2-7 | - | 15 | TRBV4-1 | CASSQPTSGRNEQYF | TGCGCCAGCAGCCAGCCGACTAGCGGGAGAAACGAGCAGTACTTC